This TCR beta chain stems from a study of cytomegalovirus exposure and HLA in healthy donors (dated by TCRdb to 2016 to 2017). Concerning the study at large: An earlier analysis of 550 to 700 of the donors reported roughly 270 Gb of sequence data and about 100 million unique TCR beta sequences from 150 million to 200 million T cells. An early release that covered about 600 HLA-typed donors contained about 300 gigabases of sequencing data and 70 million to 100 million unique TCR sequences. Among the approximately 430 genotyped donors, around 81% belonged to the genetic ancestry cluster associated with self-reported Caucasian donors. The aim of the study was to test whether cataloging public T cell receptors could identify signatures of past pathogen exposure. The study used immunosequencing to profile the T cell repertoires of 670 or so subjects and linked those repertoires to cytomegalovirus serostatus. In addition to the first cohort of 666 subjects, a separate validation cohort of 120 different subjects was used. To predict cytomegalovirus infection status, the study combined high-throughput TCR immunosequencing, statistical association of individual TCRs with disease status, and machine learning. To study patterns of TCR occurrence, a later analysis re-analyzed previously published TCR beta repertoires from several hundred donors and added high-resolution HLA genotyping. The later analysis used no new phenotypic data to find candidate immune exposures, relying instead on TCR beta sequences and their occurrence across donors. An earlier analysis of approximately 640 of the donors applied high-throughput TCR beta sequencing to assess whether each TCR beta V gene segment acted as functional or pseudogenic. Alongside the repertoire data, information on donor age, sex, ethnicity and CMV serostatus was compiled. A later genetic analysis used genome-wide SNP genotypes for about 60% of the 666 donors, treating that subset as a discovery cohort. All discovery cohort repertoires had been generated using a single sequencing platform. Class I and class II HLA loci were covered by the typing at four-digit resolution. Typing coverage differed by locus: A, B, C, DRB1 and DQB1 were typed in roughly 629-630 donors, DQA1 in 500 to 550, DPA1 in 606, and DPB1 in just under 490. About five DR-DQ haplotypes were handled as single units for association and clustering, since linkage in the cohort was strong. Across some 400 genotyped donors of the cohort, an average of roughly 230,000 unique TCR beta nucleotide sequences per donor were sequenced, and roughly 18% of those sequences were non-productive.

The cohort consisted of some 670 healthy bone marrow donors. At the time of sampling, every cohort member was nominally healthy, though immune exposures that went unrecorded were likely present. The donor was CMV seropositive and belonged to the group of more than 250 seropositive cohort members. Each donor provided a peripheral blood sample, and peripheral blood mononuclear cells were used for TCR beta sequencing. Genomic DNA was extracted from the blood cell samples with the Qiagen DNeasy Blood Extraction Kit. Library preparation was by the immunoSEQ multiplex PCR assay. For the multiplex PCR, a mixture combining 60 forward primers for TCR Vbeta segments and 13 reverse primers for TCR Jbeta segments was used. A multiplex PCR assay on genomic DNA amplified the CDR3 region of rearranged TCR beta genes. The Illumina HiSeq System was used to sequence the amplified TCR beta libraries as 87-base-pair reads. Per the authors' processing: Across the 500 to 750 repertoires, a later analysis counted 60 million to 90 million unique TCR beta chains, approximately 12 million of which were shared by at least two donors. To remove PCR and sequencing errors, raw reads were error-corrected and collapsed into unique sequences using a nearest-neighbor algorithm that merged closely related sequences. V, D and J gene segments were assigned by aligning CDR3 sequences to IMGT reference sequences. Each retained sequence needed at least a six-nucleotide match to both a V gene segment and a J gene segment. A rearrangement was called productive if the CDR3 had no stop codons and remained in frame with V and J, and every other rearrangement was called non-productive. CDR3 was defined according to IMGT convention as the region running from the second conserved V-encoded cysteine to the conserved J-encoded phenylalanine. In an earlier analysis of around 640 of the donors, sequences lacking an unambiguous match to a single V gene segment were excluded. An earlier analysis of several hundred of the donors classified V segments as functional when productive rearrangements were above 56.7% and as segregating when the standard deviation between donors was above 5%. A statistical classification framework was built to diagnose cytomegalovirus status from the catalog of TCR beta chain sequences. In a later analysis, V and J genes were assigned by comparing TCR nucleotide sequences against IMGT/GENE-DB human TR gene sequences. The TCRdist pipeline was used in a later analysis to assign CDR3 sequences and most-parsimonious VDJ recombination scenarios. In a later analysis, each TCR beta chain was defined by its CDR3 amino acid sequence together with its V-gene family, and reads lacking a unique V-gene family were excluded. As a way to deal with suspected cross-contamination and a sequencing artifact, a later analysis dropped 640 or so nucleotide sequences that were highly shared and had low generation probability. For each public chain, a later analysis derived a clonal expansion index from normalized ranks of inferred template counts within each repertoire. Generation probabilities in a later analysis came from a VDJ recombination model fitted to out-of-frame rearrangements, and those results were checked against IGoR. A later analysis scored TCR-TCR, TCR-HLA and TCR-CMV co-occurrence with hypergeometric tests, applying a repertoire-size bias correction to TCR pairs. To estimate false discovery rates, a later analysis permuted the HLA or CMV assignments 20 times. In a later analysis, co-occurring TCRs were grouped with DBSCAN, and TCRdist sequence similarity was added when clustering was performed within HLA-allele-positive subsets. For co-occurrence clustering, repertoires with fewer than 30,000 or more than 120,000 public chains were excluded, along with a handful of repertoires with anomalous nucleotide sharing. TCRdb re-hosts the immuneACCESS table, in-frame sequences only. Its copies lack some clones; in the studies checked, an unresolved V gene accounts for under half of them, and the cause for the rest is not known. D and trimming were read from the DNA, whereas the V and J calls and clone size are those reported in that table. The sample has about 130,000 clones on record, about three quarters of them singletons. The ten largest clones represent around 2.5% of the sample.

Concerning this clone: Its antigen is currently not known. No much larger clone exists at a distance of one base, and base qualities are not known.

CDR1 is given as MNHNY and CDR2 as SVGAGI, both from the germline V gene (reference sequence). The CDR3 numbers 15 residues from cysteine through phenylalanine. The CDR3 DNA has 45 bases and is translated from base 1. V is clipped by 4 bases and J by 5 bases, and the sequence between their germline boundaries is 15 bases long. The study at large found these results: A later analysis associated 16,951 TCR beta sequences with specific HLA alleles at a false discovery rate of 0.05. This cohort had only TCR beta chains sequenced, and the lack of alpha or paired-chain data limited which features could be detected. Presence/absence analyses assumed roughly uniform sequencing depth across donors, an assumption that may not hold. According to a later genetic analysis, donors in an Asian-associated ancestry cluster had fewer N-insertions in productive TCRs than the roughly 700-donor mean. A later analysis found that HLA-associated TCR beta chains were more clonally expanded and had lower generation probabilities than equally common non-associated chains. Immune exposure information for the cohort was limited to CMV serostatus. Linkage disequilibrium might explain the correlated functional status among segregating V segments, but an unknown experimental factor could not be excluded. Broadly in line with IMGT annotations, most TCR beta V segments showed up in productive rearrangements about 87% or about 30% of the time in an earlier analysis of approximately 600 of the donors. When HLA alleles, especially DR and DQ, strongly co-occurred, TCR associations were difficult to assign to individual alleles. The classifier was reported to diagnose cytomegalovirus status with high specificity and sensitivity in both the original cohort and the validation cohort. Across donors, most TCR sequences were observed very rarely, whereas some public TCRs were present in many individuals. In a later analysis, TCR association rates were found to vary across HLA loci, with the most associated TCRs seen for DRB1 alleles and the fewest for HLA-C alleles. The study gave a list of about 160 TCR beta chains associated with cytomegalovirus. A later genetic analysis associated a missense DCLRE1C variant with V-gene and J-gene trimming of TCR beta chains, and an independent cohort replicated the association. A cluster of highly shared sequence variants was judged likely to be a technical artifact of the sequencing pipeline. Because some donors lacked HLA typing at each locus, the association tests relied only on the typed subset. Some IMGT-functional V segments, including TRBV6-2 and TRBV6-3, could not be told apart with the 87-base-pair reads, so those segments were excluded. Several of the top co-occurrence clusters appeared to be linked to parvovirus B19, influenza, CMV and Epstein-Barr virus, according to a later analysis. Because counts were too low, 15 to 20 rarely observed V segments, including chromosome 9 orphons, were excluded from the earlier analysis of 587 of the donors. The authors suggested that the approach could potentially be extended to other disease states and immunological phenotypes. In a later analysis, most CMV-associated TCR beta chains were found to appear HLA-restricted, with HLA associations seemingly driven largely by CMV exposure. In vitro tests confirmed that a few of the cytomegalovirus-associated TCR beta chains recognize cytomegalovirus antigens. A further reported finding was that TCR beta sequences accurately predicted the HLA-A and HLA-B alleles for most subjects in the first cohort.

This receptor chain uses TRBV6-6 and TRBJ1-3; the D gene is possibly TRBD1, with 5 bases matching. Sequencing was carried out using PBMCs. This TCR was recovered from a woman in her sixties or seventies in good health and CMV-seropositive. The CDR3 region has the sequence CASSSPQGSRNTIYF. The nucleotide sequence reads TGTGCCAGCAGTTCCCCCCAGGGAAGTCGAAACACCATATATTTT.